This T cell receptor beta chain was retrieved from a study of shared clonotypes between healthy human individuals. Profiled with immunoSEQ multiplex PCR; TCRdb holds only in-frame clones, not every one. There are over a million clones in the sample; roughly 96% occur only once, and approximately 1.2% lies in the top ten. This CDR3 has 13 amino acids. Germline CDR1 is SGHTA and CDR2 is FQGNSA. Trimming removed 5 bases at V and 3 bases at J, with 10 bases between. The V and J genes are TRBV7-2 and TRBJ1-2, with D hard to call. Sequencing input: naive CD4+ T cells sorted from blood. The subset: CD45RA+ positively selected. The source of this sequence is a man aged 25 to 45 in good health. DNA of the CDR3: TGTGCCAGCAGCGCCGGACGGGACTATGGCTACACCTTC. Protein product: CASSAGRDYGYTF. Looking up the rest from reference TRBV7-2 and TRBJ1-2 gives the full variable domain: GAGVSQSPSNKVTEKGKDVELRCDPISGHTALYWYRQSLGQGLEFLIYFQGNSAPDKSGLPSDRFSAERTGGSVSTLTIQRTQQEDSAVYLCASSAGRDYGYTFGSGTRLTVV.